This T cell receptor (beta chain) was identified during a study of cytomegalovirus exposure and HLA in healthy donors. CDR1 LGHNT and CDR2 FRNRAP come from the germline V gene. CDR3 size: 15 residues. V lost 5 bases and J lost 1, with 14 bases in between. Concerning this clone itself: What it binds is unknown.

It was with 60 Vbeta and 13 Jbeta primers that the PCR ran. Original processing notes: Among the unique TCR beta chains that a later analysis counted, about 86 million in all, roughly 10 million were shared. Only in-frame clones appear in the TCRdb table, and some are missing; sequencing was by immunoSEQ multiplex PCR. Clone size and V and J calls were adopted from that table, with D and trimming inferred from the DNA. This sample has 110,000 to 150,000 clones, with around three quarters found just once. General observations from the study: Among the CMV-associated chains, three were confirmed in vitro as specific for CMV antigens. A later analysis by the authors found several of the most significant clusters apparently linked to common viral pathogens. TCR beta sequences reportedly predicted most subjects' HLA-A and HLA-B alleles accurately.

The sequencing sample was made of PBMCs. This sequence was found in a woman in her thirties or forties in good health and CMV-seronegative. This sequence joins TRBV12-5 and TRBJ1-2; D gene ambiguous. CDR3 sequence: CASGLSGPFNYGYTF. For the CDR3, the DNA is TGTGCTAGTGGTCTCTCTGGGCCATTTAACTATGGCTACACCTTC.